A selection of T cell receptor beta chains follows, all from one sample in a study of control samples from healthy donors and cancer patients. Produced via immunoSEQ multiplex PCR; TCRdb's table is partial and in-frame only. The repertoire holds 95,000 to 150,000 clones, with around 94% as singletons. Sequencing was performed on PBMCs. These TCRs come from an elderly man with head and neck cancer. The CDR3 runs from the conserved cysteine through the conserved F or W. The D gene is left open where the match is weak. Expanded clones get a size class; other rows say once, few or many, or leave the size out.

D gene: TRBD1; J gene: TRBJ1-1; CDR3 length: 15; V gene: TRBV18; clone size: NA; CDR3 protein: CASSPTTGRNTEAFF; CDR3 DNA: TGTGCCAGCTCACCGACGACAGGGCGAAACACTGAAGCTTTCTTT
D gene: TRBD2; J gene: TRBJ2-5; CDR3 length: 16; V gene: TRBV4-2; clone size: once; CDR3 protein: CASSQDSGVGAETQYF; CDR3 DNA: TGTGCCAGCAGCCAAGATAGCGGGGTTGGGGCGGAGACCCAGTACTTC
D gene: NA; J gene: TRBJ1-1; CDR3 length: 13; V gene: TRBV4-1; clone size: once; CDR3 protein: CASSLGGNTEAFF; CDR3 DNA: TGCGCCAGCAGCCTCGGAGGGAACACTGAAGCTTTCTTT
D gene: NA; J gene: TRBJ1-1; CDR3 length: 18; V gene: TRBV9; clone size: NA; CDR3 protein: CASSVARGTGLMNTEAFF; CDR3 DNA: TGTGCCAGCAGCGTAGCTAGGGGGACCGGTCTGATGAACACTGAAGCTTTCTTT
D gene: NA; J gene: TRBJ2-1; CDR3 length: 10; V gene: TRBV20-1; clone size: NA; CDR3 protein: CSARGGVQFF; CDR3 DNA: TGCAGTGCTAGAGGCGGGGTCCAGTTCTTC
D gene: NA; J gene: TRBJ2-7; CDR3 length: 17; V gene: TRBV5-4; clone size: NA; CDR3 protein: CASSLGVRATASYEQYF; CDR3 DNA: TGTGCCAGCAGCTTGGGCGTCAGGGCAACCGCCTCCTACGAGCAGTACTTC
D gene: NA; J gene: TRBJ2-1; CDR3 length: 15; V gene: TRBV19; clone size: once; CDR3 protein: CASSNSGTRYNEQFF; CDR3 DNA: TGTGCCAGTAGTAACTCCGGGACACGTTACAATGAGCAGTTCTTC
D gene: TRBD1; J gene: TRBJ1-1; CDR3 length: 14; V gene: TRBV30; clone size: NA; CDR3 protein: CACSGTGMNTEAFF; CDR3 DNA: TGTGCCTGCTCCGGGACAGGAATGAACACTGAAGCTTTCTTT
D gene: NA; J gene: TRBJ1-1; CDR3 length: 13; V gene: TRBV5-1; clone size: NA; CDR3 protein: CASSSQVNTEAFF; CDR3 DNA: TGCGCCAGCAGCTCGCAAGTGAACACTGAAGCTTTCTTT
D gene: TRBD1; J gene: TRBJ1-4; CDR3 length: 14; V gene: TRBV19; clone size: NA; CDR3 protein: CASSIGQRGTELFF; CDR3 DNA: TGTGCCAGTAGTATAGGACAGCGAGGGACAGAACTGTTTTTT
D gene: TRBD1; J gene: TRBJ2-6; CDR3 length: 18; V gene: TRBV6-6; clone size: NA; CDR3 protein: CASSLRTGSPSGANVLTF; CDR3 DNA: TGTGCCAGCAGTCTTCGGACAGGATCCCCCTCTGGGGCCAACGTCCTGACTTTC
D gene: NA; J gene: TRBJ2-3; CDR3 length: 13; V gene: TRBV5-5; clone size: NA; CDR3 protein: CASITPGADTQYF; CDR3 DNA: TGTGCCAGCATCACACCAGGGGCAGATACGCAGTATTTT
D gene: TRBD1; J gene: TRBJ1-1; CDR3 length: 15; V gene: TRBV11-2; clone size: NA; CDR3 protein: CASSPRQGGNTEAFF; CDR3 DNA: TGTGCCAGCAGCCCGAGACAGGGCGGGAACACTGAAGCTTTCTTT
D gene: TRBD1; J gene: TRBJ1-2; CDR3 length: 16; V gene: TRBV16; clone size: NA; CDR3 protein: CASSHLSGTERVGYTF; CDR3 DNA: TGTGCCAGCAGCCATTTATCTGGGACAGAAAGGGTTGGCTACACCTTC
D gene: NA; J gene: TRBJ1-5; CDR3 length: 15; V gene: TRBV2; clone size: few; CDR3 protein: CASSETAYSNQPQHF; CDR3 DNA: TGTGCCAGCAGTGAGACAGCTTATAGCAATCAGCCCCAGCATTTT
D gene: NA; J gene: TRBJ2-7; CDR3 length: 14; V gene: TRBV11-3; clone size: NA; CDR3 protein: CASSLDRVSYEQYF; CDR3 DNA: TGTGCCAGCAGCTTAGACAGGGTATCCTACGAGCAGTACTTC
D gene: TRBD1; J gene: TRBJ2-7; CDR3 length: 13; V gene: TRBV7-6; clone size: NA; CDR3 protein: CASSSGQDHEQYF; CDR3 DNA: TGTGCCAGCAGCTCTGGACAGGATCACGAGCAGTACTTC
D gene: NA; J gene: TRBJ1-5; CDR3 length: 16; V gene: TRBV13; clone size: NA; CDR3 protein: CASSLAKGDGNQPQHF; CDR3 DNA: TGTGCCAGCAGCTTAGCCAAGGGAGACGGCAATCAGCCCCAGCATTTT
D gene: NA; J gene: TRBJ1-2; CDR3 length: 14; V gene: TRBV19; clone size: NA; CDR3 protein: CASSPSTGAYGYTF; CDR3 DNA: TGTGCCAGTAGCCCTTCGACTGGGGCCTATGGCTACACCTTC
D gene: NA; J gene: TRBJ2-7; CDR3 length: 12; V gene: TRBV3-1/TRBV3-2; clone size: NA; CDR3 protein: CASSQGVLEQYF; CDR3 DNA: TGTGCCAGCAGCCAAGGAGTCCTCGAGCAGTACTTC
D gene: TRBD2; J gene: TRBJ2-5; CDR3 length: 16; V gene: TRBV27; clone size: once; CDR3 protein: CASSPGLAGSWGTQYF; CDR3 DNA: TGTGCCAGCAGTCCAGGACTAGCGGGGTCCTGGGGGACCCAGTACTTC
D gene: TRBD1; J gene: TRBJ1-4; CDR3 length: 18; V gene: TRBV5-1; clone size: NA; CDR3 protein: CASSPTPTGPATNEKLFF; CDR3 DNA: TGCGCCAGCAGCCCGACTCCGACAGGGCCGGCAACTAATGAAAAACTGTTTTTT
D gene: NA; J gene: TRBJ2-7; CDR3 length: 11; V gene: TRBV28; clone size: NA; CDR3 protein: CASSLGYEQYF; CDR3 DNA: TGTGCCAGCAGTTTAGGCTACGAGCAGTACTTC
D gene: TRBD1; J gene: TRBJ1-2; CDR3 length: 14; V gene: TRBV3-1/TRBV3-2; clone size: NA; CDR3 protein: CASSQVGGTYGYTF; CDR3 DNA: TGTGCCAGCAGCCAAGTAGGGGGCACCTATGGCTACACCTTC
D gene: NA; J gene: TRBJ1-4; CDR3 length: 11; V gene: TRBV12-5; clone size: NA; CDR3 protein: CASMAGEKLFF; CDR3 DNA: TGTGCTAGTATGGCGGGTGAAAAACTGTTTTTT
D gene: TRBD2; J gene: TRBJ2-3; CDR3 length: 17; V gene: TRBV5-1; clone size: NA; CDR3 protein: CASSLGLAGGATDTQYF; CDR3 DNA: TGCGCCAGCAGCTTGGGACTAGCGGGGGGCGCCACAGATACGCAGTATTTT
D gene: TRBD1; J gene: TRBJ1-6; CDR3 length: 15; V gene: TRBV25-1; clone size: NA; CDR3 protein: CASSGSTGLNSPLHF; CDR3 DNA: TGTGCCAGCAGTGGCTCGACAGGGTTGAATTCACCCCTCCACTTT
D gene: NA; J gene: TRBJ2-7; CDR3 length: 13; V gene: TRBV14; clone size: NA; CDR3 protein: CASSTVWGVEQYF; CDR3 DNA: TGTGCCAGCAGCACGGTTTGGGGGGTCGAGCAGTACTTC
D gene: NA; J gene: TRBJ1-1; CDR3 length: 14; V gene: TRBV6-2/TRBV6-3; clone size: NA; CDR3 protein: CASSSSGAGTEAFF; CDR3 DNA: TGTGCCAGCAGTTCGTCTGGTGCCGGCACTGAAGCTTTCTTT
D gene: NA; J gene: TRBJ2-1; CDR3 length: 15; V gene: TRBV5-8; clone size: NA; CDR3 protein: CASSLEASSYNEQFF; CDR3 DNA: TGTGCCAGCAGCTTGGAAGCGAGCTCCTACAATGAGCAGTTCTTC